This TCR beta chain was observed in a study of cytomegalovirus exposure and HLA in healthy donors. The CDR3 has 15 residues. Germline loops: CDR1 KGHSH, CDR2 LQKENI. Trimming removed 3 bases at V and 7 bases at J, with 18 bases between. The PCR was carried out with 60 Vbeta primers and 13 Jbeta primers. Sequencing used immunoSEQ multiplex PCR; TCRdb keeps in-frame clones, though not all of them. The data show 150,000 to 200,000 clones, 80% seen once. Sample: PBMCs. This chain joins TRBV18 and TRBJ1-2; D gene uncertain. The receptor was isolated from a middle-aged woman in good health and CMV-seronegative. CDR3 protein: CASSPSEGSSGGYTF. Written as DNA, the CDR3 is TGTGCCAGCTCACCCTCGGAGGGATCGTCGGGTGGCTACACCTTC.